The subject of this entry is one T cell receptor (beta chain). What it binds is not known. These data are taken from a study of cytomegalovirus exposure and HLA in healthy donors. General observations from the study: That first-cohort TCR clusters tended to co-occur in the approximately 110 validation repertoires was found in a later analysis.

There are 18 residues in the CDR3. Germline assignment: CDR1 MDHEN and CDR2 SYDVKM. Trimming took off 5 bases at V and 5 bases at J, with 24 bases between the two ends. Sequenced by immunoSEQ multiplex PCR; TCRdb stores in-frame clones only, minus some. Of 120,000 or so clones in the sample, about 90% were seen once. Sequenced sample: PBMCs. The V call is TRBV28, the J call TRBJ1-4; perhaps TRBD1 as D (5 bases). The TCR was taken from a woman younger than 30 in good health and CMV-seronegative. The CDR3: CASSPPMGLRRSNEKLFF. CDR3 in DNA: TGTGCCAGCAGTCCACCAATGGGACTGAGGAGGTCAAATGAAAAACTGTTTTTT.